This TCR beta chain came from a study of cytomegalovirus exposure and HLA in healthy donors (dated by TCRdb to the late 2010s). In the study overall: According to an earlier analysis of 587 of the donors, 150 million to 200 million T cells yielded over 90 million unique TCR beta sequences and 276 Gb of sequence data. Class I and class II HLA loci were covered by the typing at four-digit resolution. Genome-wide SNP genotypes for about 65% of the roughly 700 donors were used in a later genetic analysis, which treated that subset as a discovery cohort. Donor age, sex, ethnicity and CMV serostatus were compiled together with the repertoire data. All discovery cohort repertoires had been generated using a single sequencing platform. The study aimed to test whether cataloging public T cell receptors could reveal signatures of past pathogen exposure. An early release covering some 640 HLA-typed donors comprised approximately 300 gigabases of sequencing data and roughly 86 million unique TCR sequences. In the later analysis, no new phenotypic data were used to find candidate immune exposures; instead, reliance was placed on TCR beta sequences and their occurrence across donors. Four or five DR-DQ haplotypes were handled as single units for association and clustering because linkage in the cohort was strong. In an earlier analysis of over 550 of the donors, high-throughput TCR beta sequencing was used to judge whether each TCR beta V gene segment behaved as functional or pseudogenic. Typing coverage varied by locus: roughly 629-630 donors for A, B, C, DRB1 and DQB1; approximately 500 for DQA1; approximately 570 for DPA1; around 490 for DPB1. The study used immunosequencing to profile the T cell repertoires of around 600 subjects and linked those repertoires to cytomegalovirus serostatus. To predict cytomegalovirus infection status, the study combined high-throughput TCR immunosequencing, statistical association of individual TCRs with disease status, and machine learning. Besides the first cohort of approximately 670 subjects, a separate validation cohort made up of 90 to 150 different subjects was used. Among several hundred genotyped donors of the cohort, an average of approximately 200,000 unique TCR beta nucleotide sequences was sequenced per donor, of which roughly 17% were non-productive. A later analysis re-analyzed previously published TCR beta repertoires from 666 donors and added high-resolution HLA genotyping to study TCR occurrence patterns. Of the 300 to 450 genotyped donors, around 81% fell in the genetic ancestry cluster associated with self-reported Caucasian donors.

Turning to this clone: This receptor's antigen is unknown. The sample holds no much larger clone one base away, and base qualities are not on file.

Overall study results and their limits: In a later analysis, HLA-associated TCR beta chains were found to be more clonally expanded and to have lower generation probabilities than equally common non-associated chains. A later analysis associated 15,000 or so TCR beta sequences with specific HLA alleles at a false discovery rate of 0.05. The study listed 150 to 200 TCR beta chains as associated with cytomegalovirus. The authors suggested that the approach could potentially be generalized to other disease states and immunological phenotypes. While some public TCRs were present in many individuals, most TCR sequences turned up only very rarely across donors. According to a later genetic analysis, donors in an Asian-associated ancestry cluster had fewer N-insertions in productive TCRs than the approximately 670-donor mean. Because counts were too low, roughly 18 rarely observed V segments, including chromosome 9 orphons, were left out of the earlier analysis of over 550 of the donors. Some IMGT-functional V segments, including TRBV6-2 and TRBV6-3, could not be told apart with the 87-base-pair reads, so those segments were excluded. In vitro tests confirmed that a few of the cytomegalovirus-associated TCR beta chains recognize cytomegalovirus antigens. In an earlier analysis of about 600 of the donors, most TCR beta V segments appeared in productive rearrangements about 87% or about 30% of the time, broadly matching IMGT annotations. A cluster of highly shared sequence variants was judged likely to be a technical artifact of the sequencing pipeline. An association between a missense DCLRE1C variant and V-gene and J-gene trimming of TCR beta chains was found in a later genetic analysis and replicated in an independent cohort. In a later analysis, the rate of TCR association differed among HLA loci, with DRB1 alleles having the most associated TCRs and HLA-C alleles having the fewest. A later analysis found that most CMV-associated TCR beta chains appeared HLA-restricted, with HLA associations seemingly driven largely by CMV exposure. A further reported finding was that TCR beta sequences accurately predicted the HLA-A and HLA-B alleles for most subjects in the first cohort. In both the original and validation cohorts, the classifier was reported to diagnose cytomegalovirus status with high specificity and sensitivity. This cohort had only TCR beta chains sequenced, and the lack of alpha or paired-chain data limited which features could be detected. Linkage disequilibrium might explain the correlated functional status among segregating V segments, but an unknown experimental factor could not be ruled out. Because HLA typing was missing for some donors at each locus, association tests included only the typed subset. According to a later analysis, parvovirus B19, influenza, CMV and Epstein-Barr virus appeared linked to several top co-occurrence clusters. When HLA alleles, especially DR and DQ, strongly co-occurred, attributing TCR associations to individual alleles was difficult. Roughly uniform sequencing depth across donors was assumed in presence/absence analyses, although this assumption may not hold. Immune exposure information for the cohort was limited to CMV serostatus.

Inclusive of the bounding cysteine and phenylalanine, the CDR3 is 14 residues long. Only the CDR3 DNA is retained, 42 bases long and in frame from the first base. Per the germline V gene, KGHSH is the CDR1 and LQKENI is the CDR2. The V and J ends are trimmed by 1 base and 7 bases, leaving 14 bases between them. The cohort was made up of hundreds of healthy bone marrow donors. Cohort members were all nominally healthy when sampled, although unrecorded immune exposures were likely present. The donor tested CMV seropositive and was one of the 289 seropositive cohort members. A peripheral blood sample was collected from each donor, and TCR beta sequencing was performed on peripheral blood mononuclear cells. The Qiagen DNeasy Blood Extraction Kit was used to extract genomic DNA from the blood cell samples. The library was generated by the immunoSEQ multiplex PCR assay. For the multiplex PCR, a mixture combining 60 forward primers for TCR Vbeta segments and 13 reverse primers for TCR Jbeta segments was used. Amplification of the CDR3 region of rearranged TCR beta genes was performed with a multiplex PCR assay on genomic DNA. The Illumina HiSeq System was used to sequence the amplified TCR beta libraries as 87-base-pair reads. Per the authors' processing: In a later analysis, tens of millions of unique TCR beta chains were counted across the 500 to 850 repertoires, and roughly 10 million of these chains were shared by at least two donors. A nearest-neighbor algorithm error-corrected the raw reads and collapsed the reads into unique sequences, merging closely related sequences to remove PCR and sequencing errors. CDR3 sequences were aligned to IMGT reference sequences to assign V, D and J gene segments. For a sequence to be retained, a match of at least six nucleotides to both a V gene segment and a J gene segment was required. A rearrangement counted as productive if the CDR3 had no stop codons and remained in frame with V and J, and every other rearrangement counted as non-productive. CDR3 was defined by IMGT convention, running from the second conserved V-encoded cysteine to the conserved J-encoded phenylalanine. The earlier analysis of 450 to 750 of the donors excluded any sequence lacking an unambiguous match to a single V gene segment. An earlier analysis of around 600 of the donors classified V segments as functional when productive rearrangements were above 56.7% and as segregating when the standard deviation between donors was above 5%. To diagnose cytomegalovirus status from the catalog of TCR beta chain sequences, a statistical classification framework was built. A later analysis assigned V and J genes by comparing TCR nucleotide sequences with IMGT/GENE-DB human TR gene sequences. In a later analysis, CDR3 sequences and most-parsimonious VDJ recombination scenarios were assigned using the TCRdist pipeline. A later analysis defined each TCR beta chain by its CDR3 amino acid sequence plus V-gene family, and excluded reads lacking a unique V-gene family. In a later analysis, some 600 highly shared, low-generation-probability nucleotide sequences were removed to address suspected cross-contamination and a sequencing artifact. In a later analysis, a clonal expansion index for each public chain was calculated from normalized within-repertoire ranks of inferred template counts. In a later analysis, generation probabilities were computed using a VDJ recombination model fitted to out-of-frame rearrangements, and the results were checked against IGoR. In a later analysis, hypergeometric tests were used to score TCR-TCR, TCR-HLA and TCR-CMV co-occurrence, with a repertoire-size bias correction applied to TCR pairs. False discovery rates were estimated in a later analysis by permuting HLA or CMV assignments 20 times. A later analysis grouped co-occurring TCRs with DBSCAN, adding TCRdist sequence similarity when clustering within HLA-allele-positive subsets. For co-occurrence clustering, repertoires with fewer than 30,000 or more than 120,000 public chains were excluded, along with roughly 5 repertoires with anomalous nucleotide sharing. The clones in this table, taken by TCRdb from immuneACCESS, are in-frame only. Not every clone is retained; where verified, under half of the shortfall comes from an unresolved V gene, and the cause of the rest is unknown. V and J calls and clone size follow that table, whereas D and trimming were derived from the DNA. The sample has more than 50,000 clones on record, 70% to 75% of them singletons. Roughly 36% of the sample is held by the ten biggest clonotypes.

The sequence was collected from a man in his forties in good health and CMV-seropositive. The V gene is TRBV18 and the J gene is TRBJ2-7; no D gene is confidently identified. The sequenced sample was PBMCs. The DNA is TGTGCCAGCTCACCACGTCAGACAACTCGAGAGCAGTACTTC. Translated, it reads CASSPRQTTREQYF.